The rows below give T cell receptor beta chains drawn from one sample of a study of T cells after posttransplantation cyclophosphamide. Repertoires were generated with immunoSEQ multiplex PCR, while TCRdb's copy carries only in-frame clones and drops some. The repertoire has about 6,500 clones, roughly four fifths of them found once; the top ten carry more than 20%. The input for sequencing was PBMCs, taken approximately 1,500 days after allogeneic stem cell transplant with posttransplant cyclophosphamide. The receptors stem from a male patient in his 30s who received an allogeneic stem cell transplant from a related donor, was CMV-positive, and had acute GVHD only. Some T cells may possibly be graft donor cells. Both conserved end residues are part of each CDR3. The D gene is left open where the match is weak. A row's size may be missing; if present it is once, few, many or a size class.

D	V	J	size	CDR3	DNA
-	TRBV14	TRBJ1-4	-	CASSLLGAANEKLFF	TGTGCCAGCAGCCTGCTTGGGGCCGCTAATGAAAAACTGTTTTTT
-	TRBV2	TRBJ2-2	-	CASRGFTGNTGELFF	TGTGCCAGCAGGGGCTTTACAGGAAACACCGGGGAGCTGTTTTTT
-	TRBV2	TRBJ2-2	-	CASSVQHYGAPTGELFF	TGTGCCAGCAGTGTTCAGCATTATGGGGCACCAACCGGGGAGCTGTTTTTT
-	TRBV5-1	TRBJ1-6	-	CASSMDGNSPLHF	TGCGCCAGCAGCATGGACGGGAATTCACCCCTCCACTTT
-	TRBV7-6	TRBJ2-3	-	CASSLRQAGALPTDTQYF	TGTGCCAGCAGCTTACGTCAGGCGGGGGCTTTGCCTACAGATACGCAGTATTTT
-	TRBV6-1	TRBJ1-1	few	CASSWGQNTEAFF	TGTGCCAGCAGTTGGGGGCAGAACACTGAAGCTTTCTTT
TRBD1	TRBV6-1	TRBJ2-7	-	CASSDRRGTGGNYEQYF	TGTGCCAGCAGTGACCGACGGGGGACAGGTGGCAATTACGAGCAGTACTTC
TRBD1	TRBV19	TRBJ1-5	-	CASSMLRMDRLANQPQHF	TGTGCCAGTAGTATGCTCCGGATGGACAGGTTAGCCAATCAGCCCCAGCATTTT
TRBD2	TRBV7-8	TRBJ2-3	-	CASSPRASGGAADTQYF	TGTGCCAGCAGCCCAAGGGCTAGCGGGGGGGCCGCAGATACGCAGTATTTT
-	TRBV7-2	TRBJ2-7	once	CASRGPGGNEQYF	TGTGCCAGCAGGGGTCCTGGGGGCAACGAGCAGTACTTC
-	TRBV5-1	TRBJ2-2	once	CASSDRPGGELFF	TGCGCCAGCAGTGACAGGCCCGGCGGGGAGCTGTTTTTT
-	TRBV7-2	TRBJ2-7	-	CASSPKSPYEQYF	TGTGCCAGCAGCCCTAAGTCTCCCTACGAGCAGTACTTC
-	TRBV4-3	TRBJ2-5	-	CASSQGRRGETQYF	TGCGCCAGCAGCCAAGGGCGTCGAGGGGAGACCCAGTACTTC
TRBD1	TRBV5-1	TRBJ2-1	-	CASSYLTGGVGNEQFF	TGCGCCAGCAGCTACTTGACAGGGGGAGTCGGCAATGAGCAGTTCTTC
-	TRBV7-8	TRBJ1-4	-	CASSPDTATNEKLFF	TGTGCCAGCAGCCCTGACACCGCAACTAATGAAAAACTGTTTTTT
-	TRBV7-9	TRBJ2-1	medium-sized	CASSPPISYGNEQFF	TGTGCCAGCAGCCCACCGATCTCCTACGGCAATGAGCAGTTCTTC
-	TRBV28	TRBJ1-2	-	CASSLNPGRGGYTF	TGTGCCAGCAGTTTAAATCCGGGGCGGGGAGGCTACACCTTC
-	TRBV7-2	TRBJ2-3	-	CASSPLAGFTDTQYF	TGTGCCAGCAGCCCTCTGGCGGGGTTCACAGATACGCAGTATTTT
TRBD1	TRBV5-1	TRBJ1-3	large	CASSLDGQGQGNTIYF	TGCGCCAGCAGCTTGGACGGACAGGGACAAGGAAACACCATATATTTT
TRBD2	TRBV11-2	TRBJ2-5	-	CASSLVGLREETQYF	TGTGCCAGCAGCTTAGTTGGGTTGCGGGAGGAGACCCAGTACTTC
-	TRBV5-6	TRBJ2-5	-	CASSLAGNQETQYF	TGTGCCAGCAGCTTGGCAGGGAACCAAGAGACCCAGTACTTC
-	TRBV6-4	TRBJ2-7	-	CASSPGLPRTYEQYF	TGTGCCAGCAGTCCAGGGTTACCGAGGACCTACGAGCAGTACTTC
-	TRBV15	TRBJ1-1	-	CATSRGAGSNTEAFF	TGTGCCACCAGCAGAGGTGCAGGGTCGAACACTGAAGCTTTCTTT
-	TRBV19	TRBJ1-5	-	CASSIGPAGSQPQHF	TGTGCCAGTAGTATCGGGCCCGCCGGGAGTCAGCCCCAGCATTTT
TRBD2	TRBV6-6	TRBJ2-5	-	CAISAGGRETQYF	TGTGCCATCTCAGCGGGGGGGCGGGAGACCCAGTACTTC
-	TRBV29-1	TRBJ1-1	-	CSAHVLGGIDAFF	TGCAGCGCTCATGTCCTAGGGGGAATCGACGCTTTCTTT
TRBD2	TRBV6-5	TRBJ2-7	-	CASSYSHGGRYEQYF	TGTGCCAGCAGTTACTCTCACGGGGGGAGGTACGAGCAGTACTTC
TRBD1	TRBV6-9	TRBJ1-1	few	CASGKTGGGVAFF	TGTGCCAGCGGAAAGACAGGGGGCGGCGTAGCTTTCTTT
TRBD1	TRBV7-3	TRBJ2-6	-	CASSLTGTANSGANVLTF	TGTGCCAGCAGCTTAACCGGGACAGCGAACTCTGGGGCCAACGTCCTGACTTTC
-	TRBV7-9	TRBJ2-7	medium-sized	CASSLEGSRAPYEQYF	TGTGCCAGCAGCTTAGAAGGCAGCAGGGCCCCCTACGAGCAGTACTTC
-	TRBV12-5	TRBJ2-3	-	CASGWRESTDTQYF	TGTGCTAGTGGTTGGAGGGAAAGCACAGATACGCAGTATTTT
-	TRBV5-1	TRBJ1-1	-	CASRSETEAFF	TGCGCCAGCAGGTCGGAGACTGAAGCTTTCTTT
-	TRBV9	TRBJ2-7	-	CASSVGLSVPYEQYF	TGTGCCAGCAGCGTAGGACTTTCAGTACCCTACGAGCAGTACTTC
-	TRBV7-7	TRBJ2-2	-	CASSPQSFSGGSTGELFF	TGTGCCAGCAGCCCTCAGTCCTTTTCGGGGGGCAGCACCGGGGAGCTGTTTTTT
TRBD1	TRBV5-5	TRBJ1-2	-	CASSPDRGRGGYTF	TGTGCCAGCAGCCCCGACAGGGGGAGAGGTGGCTACACCTTC
TRBD1	TRBV19	TRBJ1-2	few	CASSISGAGGNYGYTF	TGTGCCAGTAGTATCTCTGGGGCAGGGGGAAACTATGGCTACACCTTC
-	TRBV21-1	TRBJ1-2	-	CASSKRSPNGYTF	TGTGCCAGCAGCAAACGTAGTCCCAATGGCTACACCTTC
TRBD1	TRBV4-3	TRBJ1-2	-	CASSVHRGRSSGYTF	TGCGCCAGCAGCGTACACAGGGGGCGGAGTAGTGGCTACACCTTC
TRBD1	TRBV7-6	TRBJ1-4	-	CASSLVVTGGAEKLFF	TGTGCCAGCAGCTTAGTAGTGACAGGGGGCGCGGAAAAACTGTTTTTT
-	TRBV5-4	TRBJ2-1	-	CASSLGSESEQFF	TGTGCCAGCAGCTTGGGTAGCGAGAGTGAGCAGTTCTTC
-	TRBV5-4	TRBJ2-2	-	CASGDPNTGELFF	TGTGCCAGCGGAGACCCAAACACCGGGGAGCTGTTTTTT
-	TRBV6-5	TRBJ1-1	-	CASSYLSRRATEAFF	TGTGCCAGCAGTTACCTCAGCAGGAGGGCCACTGAAGCTTTCTTT
TRBD1	TRBV9	TRBJ1-2	once	CASRSTGTGDTYGYTF	TGTGCCAGCCGCTCCACCGGGACAGGGGACACCTATGGCTACACCTTC
TRBD2	TRBV10-2	TRBJ2-1	-	CASGRASGYNEQFF	TGCGCCAGCGGGAGGGCTAGCGGATACAATGAGCAGTTCTTC
TRBD1	TRBV28	TRBJ1-6	-	CASSLPHPGQVNSPLHF	TGTGCCAGCAGTTTACCCCATCCGGGACAGGTTAATTCACCCCTCCACTTT
TRBD1	TRBV7-2	TRBJ2-7	-	CASSPGTGVYEQYF	TGTGCCAGCAGCCCCGGGACAGGGGTCTACGAGCAGTACTTC